This T cell receptor beta chain was captured by sequencing in a study of blood T cells in healthy people across ages. Study-level results: Unsorted PBMCs blocked a conclusive comparison of naive and antigen-experienced cells. Diversity of TCR beta per million T cells declined in a roughly linear way with age.

Using a J-beta primer mix together with a sample-barcoded 5' primer, a second PCR was run for roughly 7 to 12 cycles. TCRdb fed the 5' RACE reads into MiXCR, producing one record per CDR3 protein. The sample lists some 1.5 million distinct CDR3 sequences, roughly 27% occurring once. On this clonotype itself: Its cognate antigen is unknown.

This CDR3 is built from 12 residues. Germline-derived CDR1 and CDR2 are LNHDA and SQIVND (reference sequence). V was trimmed by 7 bases and J by 5 bases, leaving 9 bases between them. The TCR sequence derives from a woman aged 25 to 39 in good health. J is TRBJ1-5 and V is TRBV19; D unclear. Sequencing used blood. Here the CDR3 reads CASIGPDQPQHF. CDR3 nucleotides: TGTGCCAGTATCGGCCCTGATCAGCCCCAGCATTTT.